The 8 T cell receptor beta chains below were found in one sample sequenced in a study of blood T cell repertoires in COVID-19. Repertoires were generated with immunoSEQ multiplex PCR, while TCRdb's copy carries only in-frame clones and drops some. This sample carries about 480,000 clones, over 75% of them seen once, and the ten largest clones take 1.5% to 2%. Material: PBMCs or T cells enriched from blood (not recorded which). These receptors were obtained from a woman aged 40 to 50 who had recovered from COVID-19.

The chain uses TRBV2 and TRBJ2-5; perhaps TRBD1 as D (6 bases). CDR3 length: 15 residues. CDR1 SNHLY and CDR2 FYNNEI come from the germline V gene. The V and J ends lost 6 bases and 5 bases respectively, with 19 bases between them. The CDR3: CASRVQGASLETQYF. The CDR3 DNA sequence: TGTGCCAGCAGGGTACAGGGCGCTTCTCTGGAGACCCAGTACTTC.

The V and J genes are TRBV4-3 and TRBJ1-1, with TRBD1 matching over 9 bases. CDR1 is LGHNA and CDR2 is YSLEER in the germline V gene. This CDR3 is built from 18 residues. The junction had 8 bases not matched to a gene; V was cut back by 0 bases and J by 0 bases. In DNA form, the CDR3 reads TGCGCCAGCAGCCAAGATAGGGACAGGGAGGGGATGAACACTGAAGCTTTCTTT. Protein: CASSQDRDREGMNTEAFF.

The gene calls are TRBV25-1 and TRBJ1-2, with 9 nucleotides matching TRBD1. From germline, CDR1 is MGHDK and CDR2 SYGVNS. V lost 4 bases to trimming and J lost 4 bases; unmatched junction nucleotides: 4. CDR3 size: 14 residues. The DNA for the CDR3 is TGTGCCAGCAGTGGCACAGGGGGCGTCTATGGCTACACCTTC. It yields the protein CASSGTGGVYGYTF.

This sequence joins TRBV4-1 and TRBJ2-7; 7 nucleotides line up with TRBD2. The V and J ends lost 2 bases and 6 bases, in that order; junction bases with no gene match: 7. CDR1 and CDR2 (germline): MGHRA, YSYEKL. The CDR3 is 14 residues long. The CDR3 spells CASSQTPPGGEQYF. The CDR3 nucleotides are TGCGCCAGCAGCCAAACCCCCCCGGGGGGCGAGCAGTACTTC.

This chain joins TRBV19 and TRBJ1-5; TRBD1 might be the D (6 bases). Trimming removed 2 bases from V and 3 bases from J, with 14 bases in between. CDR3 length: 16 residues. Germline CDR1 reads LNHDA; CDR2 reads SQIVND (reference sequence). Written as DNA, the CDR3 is TGTGCCAGTAGTATAATCGGCAGGGGATACAATCAGCCCCAGCATTTT. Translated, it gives CASSIIGRGYNQPQHF. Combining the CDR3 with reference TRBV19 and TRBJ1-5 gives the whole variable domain DGGITQSPKYLFRKEGQNVTLSCEQNLNHDAMYWYRQDPGQGLRLIYYSQIVNDFQKGDIAEGYSVSREKKESFPLTVTSAQKNPTAFYLCASSIIGRGYNQPQHFGDGTRLSIL.

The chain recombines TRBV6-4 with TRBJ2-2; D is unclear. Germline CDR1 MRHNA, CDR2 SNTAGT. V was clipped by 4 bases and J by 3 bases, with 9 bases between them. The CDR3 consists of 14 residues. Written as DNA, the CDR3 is TGTGCCAGCAGTGTCGAAGGAGACACCGGGGAGCTGTTTTTT. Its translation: CASSVEGDTGELFF.

CDR3 nucleotide sequence: TGTGCCAGCAGCTTGGCGGTAACAGGGAATCAGCCCCAGCATTTT. Translating it yields CASSLAVTGNQPQHF. The J gene is TRBJ1-5, the V gene TRBV5-6, with a weak D call TRBD1 (6 bases). The CDR3 length is 15 residues. Germline CDR1 and CDR2: SGHDT and YYEEEE. V dropped 0 bases and J dropped 4 bases, with 11 bases sitting between them.

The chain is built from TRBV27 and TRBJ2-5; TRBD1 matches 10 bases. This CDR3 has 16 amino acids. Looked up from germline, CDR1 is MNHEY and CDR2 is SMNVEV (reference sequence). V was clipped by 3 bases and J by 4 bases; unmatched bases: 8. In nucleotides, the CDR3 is TGTGCCAGCAGTTTGGTTGGGACAGGGGCTGGAGAGACCCAGTACTTC. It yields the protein CASSLVGTGAGETQYF.